The rows below give T cell receptor beta chains drawn from one sample of a study of blood T cell repertoires in COVID-19. Produced via immunoSEQ multiplex PCR; TCRdb's table is partial and in-frame only. The sample lists about 220,000 clones; almost 85% were seen once. The specimen was PBMCs or T cells enriched from blood (not recorded which). The receptors shown here come from a middle-aged man who had recovered from COVID-19. Both conserved end residues are trimmed from each CDR3. Each record gives: V gene, CDR3 length, J gene, CDR3 protein.

v_gene: TRBV27
len: 13
j_gene: TRBJ2-4
CDR3aa: ASSLRFLAKNIQY

v_gene: TRBV28
len: 12
j_gene: TRBJ1-4
CDR3aa: ASKLQGTNEKLF

v_gene: TRBV24-1
len: 12
j_gene: TRBJ1-4
CDR3aa: ATSRQGPSEKLF

v_gene: TRBV10-3
len: 13
j_gene: TRBJ1-1
CDR3aa: AISESNGGANEAF

v_gene: TRBV27
len: 11
j_gene: TRBJ1-2
CDR3aa: ASTSWASPGYT

v_gene: TRBV28
len: 14
j_gene: TRBJ1-2
CDR3aa: ASILAGTRANYGYT

v_gene: TRBV7-9
len: 9
j_gene: TRBJ1-1
CDR3aa: ASSLGQGGF

v_gene: TRBV12-5
len: 13
j_gene: TRBJ2-5
CDR3aa: ASGLGTGPQETQY

v_gene: TRBV5-1
len: 13
j_gene: TRBJ1-3
CDR3aa: ASSFGAEGGNTIY

v_gene: TRBV28
len: 13
j_gene: TRBJ2-7
CDR3aa: ASSLWAGPNYEQY

v_gene: TRBV24-1
len: 13
j_gene: TRBJ2-2
CDR3aa: ATSDLQRARGGLF

v_gene: TRBV7-9
len: 10
j_gene: TRBJ1-2
CDR3aa: ASSSEPVGYT

v_gene: TRBV6-1
len: 14
j_gene: TRBJ2-3
CDR3aa: ASSDVGLAGTDTQY

v_gene: TRBV27
len: 12
j_gene: TRBJ2-7
CDR3aa: ASKLAGGPYEQY

v_gene: TRBV11-2
len: 14
j_gene: TRBJ1-2
CDR3aa: ASSLEIIPALYGYT

v_gene: TRBV2
len: 13
j_gene: TRBJ1-5
CDR3aa: ASRTGTVGNQPQH

v_gene: TRBV19
len: 13
j_gene: TRBJ1-1
CDR3aa: ASSIYRAGDTEAF

v_gene: TRBV4-1
len: 18
j_gene: TRBJ2-3
CDR3aa: ASSLRHNVASGGTTDTQY

v_gene: TRBV9
len: 13
j_gene: TRBJ1-5
CDR3aa: ASSAGPGGNQPQH

v_gene: TRBV19
len: 13
j_gene: TRBJ1-5
CDR3aa: ASSIVIEYNQPQH

v_gene: TRBV2
len: 9
j_gene: TRBJ2-7
CDR3aa: ASSTEREQY

v_gene: TRBV2
len: 12
j_gene: TRBJ1-5
CDR3aa: ASGGQGSNQPQH

v_gene: TRBV7-8
len: 14
j_gene: TRBJ2-6
CDR3aa: ASSLLSGDGANVLT

v_gene: TRBV4-3
len: 13
j_gene: TRBJ2-1
CDR3aa: ASSQDRGGRQEQF

v_gene: TRBV18
len: 11
j_gene: TRBJ1-1
CDR3aa: ASSTRQGKDAF

v_gene: TRBV10-1
len: 14
j_gene: TRBJ2-1
CDR3aa: ASSAGTSGSYNEQF

v_gene: TRBV12-3/TRBV12-4
len: 11
j_gene: TRBJ1-1
CDR3aa: ASSLDGRLEAF

v_gene: TRBV7-8
len: 10
j_gene: TRBJ1-5
CDR3aa: ASSPGTLVQH

v_gene: TRBV14
len: 13
j_gene: TRBJ1-1
CDR3aa: ASSPLGGIGTEAF

v_gene: TRBV3-1/TRBV3-2
len: 12
j_gene: TRBJ1-3
CDR3aa: ASSQGGGRNTIY

v_gene: TRBV11-3
len: 12
j_gene: TRBJ2-7
CDR3aa: ASSFGTDTYEQY

v_gene: TRBV27
len: 13
j_gene: TRBJ2-3
CDR3aa: ASSFLRAYTDTQY

v_gene: TRBV12-5
len: 15
j_gene: TRBJ1-3
CDR3aa: ASGLGRGSTPRNTIY

v_gene: TRBV4-2
len: 15
j_gene: TRBJ2-7
CDR3aa: ASSQDGTGLSTYEQY

v_gene: TRBV7-9
len: 13
j_gene: TRBJ2-2
CDR3aa: ASSRGQGAIGELF

v_gene: TRBV7-2
len: 9
j_gene: TRBJ2-7
CDR3aa: ASSLYYEQY

v_gene: TRBV28
len: 12
j_gene: TRBJ1-1
CDR3aa: ASSSGGANTEAF

v_gene: TRBV27
len: 13
j_gene: TRBJ1-2
CDR3aa: ASSLSATGGGGYT

v_gene: TRBV11-2
len: 14
j_gene: TRBJ2-1
CDR3aa: ASSLNSGRNYNEQF

v_gene: TRBV5-1
len: 12
j_gene: TRBJ2-3
CDR3aa: ASSSLRRADTQY

v_gene: TRBV5-1
len: 14
j_gene: TRBJ2-1
CDR3aa: ASSLGTSGRDNEQF

v_gene: TRBV6-2/TRBV6-3
len: 13
j_gene: TRBJ1-2
CDR3aa: ASSYYPGQVYGYT

v_gene: TRBV5-1
len: 13
j_gene: TRBJ1-1
CDR3aa: ASSLGPNMNTEAF

v_gene: TRBV20-1
len: 9
j_gene: TRBJ1-3
CDR3aa: SALTGDTIY

v_gene: TRBV14
len: 15
j_gene: TRBJ1-4
CDR3aa: ASSFRVDTATNEKLF

v_gene: TRBV6-5
len: 11
j_gene: TRBJ2-7
CDR3aa: ASILGPSYEQY

v_gene: TRBV19
len: 12
j_gene: TRBJ1-1
CDR3aa: ASSMQGAITEAF

v_gene: TRBV5-6
len: 11
j_gene: TRBJ1-2
CDR3aa: ASSPQGNYGYT

v_gene: TRBV2
len: 10
j_gene: TRBJ2-7
CDR3aa: ASRNGPYEQY

v_gene: TRBV28
len: 15
j_gene: TRBJ1-2
CDR3aa: ASSNPPPQGDNYGYT

v_gene: TRBV30
len: 12
j_gene: TRBJ1-1
CDR3aa: AWSVGGLNTEAF

v_gene: TRBV4-1
len: 14
j_gene: TRBJ1-5
CDR3aa: ASSQGGLTPYQPQH

v_gene: TRBV24-1
len: 14
j_gene: TRBJ2-1
CDR3aa: ATSAPGQGAGNEQF

v_gene: TRBV5-4
len: 17
j_gene: TRBJ2-3
CDR3aa: ASSPGTRLSGGVADTQY

v_gene: TRBV13
len: 15
j_gene: TRBJ2-3
CDR3aa: ASSAQQGLAVTDTQY